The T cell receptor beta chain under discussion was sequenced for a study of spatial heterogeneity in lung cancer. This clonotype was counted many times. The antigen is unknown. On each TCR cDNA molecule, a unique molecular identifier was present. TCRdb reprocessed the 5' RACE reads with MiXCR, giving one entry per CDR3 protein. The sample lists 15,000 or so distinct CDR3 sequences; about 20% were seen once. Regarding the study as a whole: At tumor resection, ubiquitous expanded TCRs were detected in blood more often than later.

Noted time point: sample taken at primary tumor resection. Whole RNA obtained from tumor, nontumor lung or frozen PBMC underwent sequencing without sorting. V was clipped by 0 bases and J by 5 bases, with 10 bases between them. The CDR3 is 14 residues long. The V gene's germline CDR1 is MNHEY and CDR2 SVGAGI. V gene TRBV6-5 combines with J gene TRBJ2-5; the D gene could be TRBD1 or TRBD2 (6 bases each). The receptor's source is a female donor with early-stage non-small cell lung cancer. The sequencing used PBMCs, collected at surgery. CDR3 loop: CASSYSGGIETQYF. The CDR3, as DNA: TGTGCCAGCAGTTACTCCGGGGGCATCGAGACCCAGTACTTC.